The 20 T cell receptor beta chains below all came from one sample that was sequenced in a study of blood T cell repertoires in COVID-19. Sequencing was performed with immunoSEQ multiplex PCR; in TCRdb, only in-frame clones are kept and a portion is missing. The sample consists of 200,000 or so clones, nearly 90% of them appearing once. Material: peripheral blood. All receptors derive from a woman aged 40 to 50 who had recovered from COVID-19.

The chain couples TRBV18 to TRBJ2-1, with D tentatively TRBD1 (5 bases). Per germline, CDR1 KGHSH and CDR2 LQKENI. V dropped 3 bases and J dropped 4 bases, with 25 bases sitting between them. This CDR3 spans 19 amino acids. DNA of the CDR3: TGTGCCAGCTCACCCCCTAGGGGCTACGGAACAGTCCTTTACAATGAGCAGTTCTTC. Translation gives CASSPPRGYGTVLYNEQFF.

This clone was seen a single time. V and J are TRBV5-6 and TRBJ2-4; 7 nucleotides align to TRBD1. Germline CDR1 SGHDT, CDR2 YYEEEE. V shed 0 bases and J 1 base; nucleotides not matched to a gene: 10. This CDR3 spans 18 amino acids. The CDR3 DNA is TGTGCCAGCAGCTTGGGTGGGGACAGCCGAGGGGCCAAAAACATTCAGTACTTC. It encodes CASSLGGDSRGAKNIQYF.

The V and J genes are TRBV15 and TRBJ1-4; tentative D call: TRBD1 (6 bases). Per germline, CDR1 LNHNV and CDR2 YYDKDF (reference sequence). The CDR3 loop spans 18 amino acids. The V end lost 4 bases, the J end lost 1 base, and 19 bases lay between the germline ends. CDR3 DNA sequence: TGTGCCACCAGCACAAGGTTGGCAGGGGACCTAACTAATGAAAAACTGTTTTTT. Translation: CATSTRLAGDLTNEKLFF.

The chain carries TRBV6-6 and TRBJ1-4; 7 nucleotides match TRBD1. This CDR3 comprises 13 residues. Germline assignment: CDR1 MNHNY and CDR2 SVGAGI (reference sequence). Unmatched junction bases numbered 6, after V lost 6 bases and J lost 8 bases. The CDR3 is CASRRGRGEKLFF. CDR3 coding DNA: TGTGCCAGCAGGAGGGGCAGGGGGGAAAAACTGTTTTTT.

This clone turned up a few times. The chain carries TRBV5-1 and TRBJ1-6, with TRBD1 matching 8 bases. Germline lookup yields CDR1 SGHRS and CDR2 YFSETQ. This CDR3 has 15 residues. The ends lost 0 bases at V and 7 bases at J; junction bases unmatched: 3. CDR3 amino acids: CASSLGGTGNSPLHF. The CDR3 nucleotides read TGCGCCAGCAGCTTGGGCGGGACAGGAAATTCACCCCTCCACTTT.

J is TRBJ2-1 and V is TRBV27, with D perhaps matching TRBD1 (6 bases). V lost 4 bases and J lost 5, with 12 bases in between. CDR1 MNHEY and CDR2 SMNVEV come from the germline V gene (reference sequence). The length of the CDR3 is 14 residues. This CDR3 reads CASSYRALNNEQFF. CDR3 in DNA: TGTGCCAGCAGTTACAGGGCCCTAAACAATGAGCAGTTCTTC.

This chain joins TRBV5-5 and TRBJ2-1, with 9 bases that match TRBD2. Losses at the gene ends were 1 base for V and 9 bases for J; bases not matched to a gene: 8. The V gene's germline CDR1 is SGHKS and CDR2 YYEKEE (reference sequence). CDR3 length: 15 residues. CDR3 residues: CASSLSSGRRGEQFF. The CDR3 DNA follows: TGTGCCAGCAGCTTGAGTAGCGGGAGAAGGGGTGAGCAGTTCTTC.

This clone was seen a handful of times. V gene TRBV6-2 or TRBV6-3 combines with J gene TRBJ2-1; the D call may be TRBD1 or TRBD2 (6 bases each). The CDR3 consists of 16 residues. Trimming took 6 bases from V and 4 from J, leaving 19 bases between them. CDR1 is MNHEY and CDR2 is SVGEGT in the germline V gene. The CDR3 spells CASSRGTLRGYNEQFF. The CDR3 DNA follows: TGTGCCAGCAGCCGGGGGACATTAAGGGGGTACAATGAGCAGTTCTTC.

The rearrangement joins TRBV30 to TRBJ1-6, with 7 bases identical to TRBD1. The CDR3 runs 16 residues. Germline-derived CDR1 and CDR2 are GTSNPN and SVGIG (reference sequence). The V segment lost 1 base and the J segment 7 bases; nucleotides outside the gene matches: 10. The CDR3 is CAWSGDDREENSPLHF. In DNA form, the CDR3 reads TGTGCCTGGAGTGGTGACGACAGGGAAGAAAATTCACCCCTCCACTTT.

The V and J genes are TRBV14 and TRBJ1-6, with D perhaps TRBD1 (6 bases). CDR1 is SGHDN and CDR2 is FVKESK in the germline V gene. The CDR3 is 16 amino acids. V lost 0 bases, J lost 10 bases, and 16 bases lay in between. The CDR3 region has the DNA TGTGCCAGCAGCCAAGATCTAGCGGGGGCAGGGTCACCCCTCCACTTT. Protein product: CASSQDLAGAGSPLHF.

Only a few counts were recorded for this clone. This chain connects TRBV28 to TRBJ2-7; no clear D. Germline V gives CDR1 MDHEN, CDR2 SYDVKM. The CDR3 extends over 15 amino acids. V lost 3 bases, J lost 4 bases, and 16 bases lay in between. CDR3 amino acids: CASSFLSRRFYEQYF. The CDR3 DNA reads as TGTGCCAGCAGTTTTCTGTCCCGGAGATTTTACGAGCAGTACTTC.

In DNA, the CDR3 is TGTGCCAGCAGTAGATTCTCACTAGCGGGAGTCGGTGAGCAGTTCTTC. It codes for CASSRFSLAGVGEQFF. The chain carries TRBV28 and TRBJ2-1, with TRBD2 matching over 11 bases. The ends lost 5 bases at V and 9 bases at J; junction bases unmatched: 12. The length of the CDR3 is 16 residues. Looked up from germline, CDR1 is MDHEN and CDR2 is SYDVKM.

The gene calls are TRBV11-2 and TRBJ2-3; a weak D match, TRBD1 (6 bases). Per germline, CDR1 SGHAT and CDR2 FQNNGV. CDR3 length equals 15 residues. V shed 2 bases and J shed 5 bases, with 14 bases lying between them. The CDR3 bases are TGTGCCAGCAGCTTAACCCGGACAGTAGGAGATACGCAGTATTTT. This translates into CASSLTRTVGDTQYF.

The chain links TRBV7-3 to TRBJ2-1; unclear D gene. The germline gives CDR1 SGHTA, CDR2 FQGTGA. Trimming pared 5 bases from V and 0 bases from J, leaving 8 bases between. The CDR3 covers 14 residues. In DNA, the CDR3 is TGTGCCAGCAGCCGTGACTCCTCCTACAATGAGCAGTTCTTC. Translating gives CASSRDSSYNEQFF.

The chain uses TRBV28 and TRBJ2-1; 9 bases are a match to TRBD1. J lost 7 bases, V lost 6 bases, and 10 bases had no gene match. The CDR3 spans 15 residues. Germline V gene sequence: CDR1 MDHEN, CDR2 SYDVKM. CDR3 bases: TGTGCCAGCAGGCCCGGGACAGGGTCTTTTAATGAGCAGTTCTTC. Encoded protein: CASRPGTGSFNEQFF.

This rearrangement joins TRBV28 to TRBJ2-7; D call uncertain. The CDR3 runs 12 residues. Germline V lookup: CDR1 MDHEN, CDR2 SYDVKM. V was cut by 8 bases and J by 1 base, with 9 bases left in between. DNA of the CDR3: TGTGCCAGCTGGGCGTATTCCTACGAGCAGTACTTC. It codes for CASWAYSYEQYF.

The chain couples TRBV2 to TRBJ2-3; possibly TRBD2 for D (6 bases). There are 14 residues in the CDR3. Trimming took off 6 bases at V and 3 bases at J, with 13 bases between the two ends. Germline CDR1 SNHLY, CDR2 FYNNEI. CDR3 bases: TGTGCCAGCAGCCTGACTAGTCGGACAGATACGCAGTATTTT. Translated: CASSLTSRTDTQYF.

CDR3: CASPLSSGRALRNEQFF. CDR3 sequence (DNA): TGTGCCAGCCCCCTGAGTAGCGGGAGGGCTCTCCGAAATGAGCAGTTCTTC. The chain has TRBV12-1 and TRBJ2-1; no check of the table's D call, TRBD2, against the DNA was made. TRBV12-1 is reported as a pseudogene. The CDR3 is 17 amino acids.

This sequence joins TRBV20-1 and TRBJ2-2; 7 nucleotides match TRBD2. This CDR3 spans 11 amino acids. Trimming cost V 7 bases and J 6 bases; bases outside gene matches: 2. In germline, CDR1 is DFQATT, CDR2 SNEGSKA (reference sequence). CDR3 nucleotide sequence: TGCAGTGGCGGGAGTGCCGGGGAGCTGTTTTTT. Translating it yields CSGGSAGELFF.

The gene calls are TRBV6-5 and TRBJ1-2; tentatively, D is TRBD1 (5 bases). Trimming shortened V by 6 bases and J by 5 bases, and 13 bases separated the two germline ends. The CDR3 covers 13 residues. CDR1 MNHEY and CDR2 SVGAGI come from the germline V gene. The CDR3: CASRSTAVYGYTF. The CDR3 region has the DNA TGTGCCAGCAGATCGACAGCTGTATATGGCTACACCTTC.